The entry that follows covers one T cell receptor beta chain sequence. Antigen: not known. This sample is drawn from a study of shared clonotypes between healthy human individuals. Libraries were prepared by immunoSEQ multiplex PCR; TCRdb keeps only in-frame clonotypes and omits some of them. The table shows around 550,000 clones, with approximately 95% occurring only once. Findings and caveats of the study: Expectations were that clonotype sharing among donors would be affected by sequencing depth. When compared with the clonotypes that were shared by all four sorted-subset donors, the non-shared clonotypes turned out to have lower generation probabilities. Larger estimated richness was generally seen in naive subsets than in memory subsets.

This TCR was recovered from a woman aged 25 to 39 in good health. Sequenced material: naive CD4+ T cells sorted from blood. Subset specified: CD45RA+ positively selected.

The CDR3 is CASSPYGGRGLEKLFF. CDR3 coding DNA: TGTGCCAGCAGTCCATATGGTGGCAGGGGCTTGGAAAAACTGTTTTTT. The gene calls are TRBV27 and TRBJ1-4; TRBD1 might be the D (6 bases). The CDR3 sequence is 16 residues long. Germline V lookup: CDR1 MNHEY, CDR2 SMNVEV (reference sequence). Trimming removed 5 bases from V and 8 bases from J, with 21 bases in between.